Listed below are T cell receptor beta chains from one sample, sequenced in a study of blood T cell repertoires in COVID-19. The data were produced by immunoSEQ multiplex PCR, yet TCRdb's version contains in-frame clones alone and is incomplete. The sample holds roughly 350,000 clones, around 91% seen once. The sequencing sample was made of peripheral blood. The source of these receptors is a woman younger than 35 who had recovered from COVID-19. Both conserved end residues are part of each CDR3. A D gene is named only where the DNA matches it firmly. Expanded clones get a size class; other rows say once, few or many, or leave the size out.

TRBV15	NA	NA	TRBJ1-5	CATSNIRSDQPQHF	TGTGCCACCAGCAATATTAGAAGTGATCAGCCCCAGCATTTT
TRBV7-2	TRBD2	NA	TRBJ2-5	CASSPHLAVGQETQYF	TGTGCCAGCAGCCCTCACCTAGCGGTTGGACAAGAGACCCAGTACTTC
TRBV24-1	NA	few	TRBJ1-2	CATSDFGGLGYTF	TGTGCCACCAGTGATTTCGGGGGTCTTGGCTACACCTTC
TRBV27	NA	NA	TRBJ2-3	CASSLGGRRGEYF	TGTGCCAGCAGTTTAGGCGGACGCCGCGGGGAGTATTTT
TRBV27	NA	NA	TRBJ2-1	CASSFDGGTDRFF	TGTGCCAGCAGTTTCGATGGGGGGACAGATAGATTCTTC
TRBV4-3	TRBD2	NA	TRBJ2-1	CASSQDGAGAFYNEQFF	TGCGCCAGCAGCCAAGACGGGGCGGGAGCTTTTTATAATGAGCAGTTCTTC
TRBV30	NA	once	TRBJ2-2	CAWTGRRDTGELFF	TGTGCCTGGACGGGGCGGCGGGATACCGGGGAGCTGTTTTTT
TRBV18	NA	NA	TRBJ1-5	CASSPRGGRVDFNQPQHF	TGTGCCAGCTCACCACGGGGAGGCAGGGTGGATTTTAATCAGCCCCAGCATTTT
TRBV10-1	NA	few	TRBJ2-5	CASSISGGETQYF	TGCGCCAGCAGTATATCAGGGGGGGAGACCCAGTACTTC
TRBV19	NA	NA	TRBJ2-1	CASSIGQYNEQFF	TGTGCCAGTAGTATAGGACAGTACAATGAGCAGTTCTTC
TRBV24-1	TRBD1	NA	TRBJ1-2	CATSEDRGKATGGYGYTF	TGTGCCACCAGTGAAGACAGGGGTAAGGCGACAGGCGGCTATGGCTACACCTTC
TRBV7-9	NA	once	TRBJ1-2	CASSPLQGNHGYTF	TGTGCCAGCAGCCCCTTACAGGGCAACCATGGCTACACCTTC
TRBV10-3	NA	NA	TRBJ2-1	CAISERQTTYNEQFF	TGTGCCATCAGTGAACGACAGACCACCTACAATGAGCAGTTCTTC
TRBV28	TRBD1	NA	TRBJ1-3	CASTGGTGNTIYF	TGTGCCAGTACAGGGGGCACTGGAAACACCATATATTTT
TRBV2	TRBD1	NA	TRBJ1-3	CASSIRPGQGIKTIGNTIYF	TGTGCCAGCAGTATACGACCGGGACAGGGAATAAAAACGATTGGAAACACCATATATTTT
TRBV7-9	NA	NA	TRBJ1-2	CASSLVGLPDGYTF	TGTGCCAGCAGCTTAGTTGGTCTGCCGGATGGCTACACCTTC
TRBV11-2	NA	NA	TRBJ1-5	CASSLGAVGNQPQHF	TGTGCCAGCAGCTTAGGTGCGGTGGGCAATCAGCCCCAGCATTTT
TRBV7-9	NA	NA	TRBJ1-5	CASSPGYQPQHF	TGTGCCAGCAGCCCGGGGTATCAGCCCCAGCATTTT
TRBV4-3	TRBD2	NA	TRBJ2-1	CASSPRTSGSLSSYNEQFF	TGCGCCAGCAGCCCTAGGACTAGCGGGAGTCTCAGCTCCTACAATGAGCAGTTCTTC
TRBV6-5	TRBD1	NA	TRBJ2-2	CASRDRGNTGELFF	TGTGCCAGCCGGGACAGGGGGAACACCGGGGAGCTGTTTTTT
TRBV11-3	TRBD1	NA	TRBJ2-5	CASSGTGRETQYF	TGTGCCAGCAGCGGGACAGGGAGAGAGACCCAGTACTTC
TRBV2	NA	NA	TRBJ1-1	CASSGGGDTEAFF	TGTGCCAGCAGTGGAGGAGGGGACACTGAAGCTTTCTTT